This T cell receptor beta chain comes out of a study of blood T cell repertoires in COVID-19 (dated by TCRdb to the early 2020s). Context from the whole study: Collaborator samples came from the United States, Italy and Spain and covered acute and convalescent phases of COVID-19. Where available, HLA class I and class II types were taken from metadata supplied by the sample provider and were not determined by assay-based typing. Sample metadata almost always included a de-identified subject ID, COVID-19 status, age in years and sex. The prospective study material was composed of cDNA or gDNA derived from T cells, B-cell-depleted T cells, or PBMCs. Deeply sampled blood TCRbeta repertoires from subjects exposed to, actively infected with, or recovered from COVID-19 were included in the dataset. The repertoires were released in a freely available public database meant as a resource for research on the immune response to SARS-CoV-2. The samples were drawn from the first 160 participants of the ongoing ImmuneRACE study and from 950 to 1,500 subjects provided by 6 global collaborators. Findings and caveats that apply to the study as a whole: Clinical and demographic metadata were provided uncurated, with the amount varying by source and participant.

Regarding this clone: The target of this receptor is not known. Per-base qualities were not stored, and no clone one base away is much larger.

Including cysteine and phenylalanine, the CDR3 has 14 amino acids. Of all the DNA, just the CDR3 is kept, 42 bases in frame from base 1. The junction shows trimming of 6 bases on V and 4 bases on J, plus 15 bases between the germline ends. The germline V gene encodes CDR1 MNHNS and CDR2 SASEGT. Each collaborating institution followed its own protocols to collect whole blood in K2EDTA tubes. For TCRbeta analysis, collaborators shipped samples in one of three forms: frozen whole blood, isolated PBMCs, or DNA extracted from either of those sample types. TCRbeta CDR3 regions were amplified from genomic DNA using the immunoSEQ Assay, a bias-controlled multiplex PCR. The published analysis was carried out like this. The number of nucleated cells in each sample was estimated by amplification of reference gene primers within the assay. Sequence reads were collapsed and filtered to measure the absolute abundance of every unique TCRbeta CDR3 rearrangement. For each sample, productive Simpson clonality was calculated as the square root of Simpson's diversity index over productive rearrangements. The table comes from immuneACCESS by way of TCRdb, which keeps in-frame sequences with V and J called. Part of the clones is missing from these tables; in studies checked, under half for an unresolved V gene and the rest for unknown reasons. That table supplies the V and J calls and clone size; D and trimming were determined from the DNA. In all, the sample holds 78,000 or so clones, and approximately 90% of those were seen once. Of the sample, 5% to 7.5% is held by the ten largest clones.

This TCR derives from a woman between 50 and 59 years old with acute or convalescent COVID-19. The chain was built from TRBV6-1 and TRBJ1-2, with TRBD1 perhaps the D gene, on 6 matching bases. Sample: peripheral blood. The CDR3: CASSLPGQIYGYTF. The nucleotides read TGTGCCAGCAGCCTCCCGGGACAAATCTATGGCTACACCTTC.